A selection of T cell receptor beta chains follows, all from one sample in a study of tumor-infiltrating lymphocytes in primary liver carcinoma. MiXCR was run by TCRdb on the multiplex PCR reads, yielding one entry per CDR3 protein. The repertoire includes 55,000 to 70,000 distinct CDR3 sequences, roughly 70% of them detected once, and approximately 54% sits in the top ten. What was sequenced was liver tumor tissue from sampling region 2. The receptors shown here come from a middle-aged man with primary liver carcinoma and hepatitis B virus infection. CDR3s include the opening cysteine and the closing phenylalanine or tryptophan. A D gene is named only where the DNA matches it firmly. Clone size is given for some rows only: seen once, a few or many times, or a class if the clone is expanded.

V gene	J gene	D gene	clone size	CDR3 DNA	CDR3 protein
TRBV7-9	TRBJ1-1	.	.	TGTGCCAGCAGTTTAGTGGCGGGCTCCGAAGCTTTCTTT	CASSLVAGSEAFF
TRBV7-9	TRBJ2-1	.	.	TGTGTCAGCAGCCTACCATATCAGGGACCTAAAACAAATGAGCAGTTCTTT	CVSSLPYQGPKTNEQFF
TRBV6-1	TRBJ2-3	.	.	TGTGCCAGCAGTGAAAGGCGGGGACTTCGCACAGATACGCAGTATTTT	CASSERRGLRTDTQYF
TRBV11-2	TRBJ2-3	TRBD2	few	TGTGCCAGCAGCTTGACTAGCGGGAGCACAGACATGCAGTGTTTT	CASSLTSGSTDMQCF
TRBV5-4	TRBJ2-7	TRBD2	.	TGTGCCAGCAGATGGGACTACAGAGCCTACGAGCAGTACTTC	CASRWDYRAYEQYF
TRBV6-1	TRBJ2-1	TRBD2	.	TGTGCCAGAAGTGAAGTGCGACTAGCGGGTCAGTTCTTC	CARSEVRLAGQFF
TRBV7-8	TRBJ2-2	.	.	TGTGCCGGAAAGGACGACACCGGGGAACTGTTTTTT	CAGKDDTGELFF
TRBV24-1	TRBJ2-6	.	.	TGTGCCACTAATGGTACCGGGACGGGTGACTCTGGGGCCAACGTCCTGACTTTC	CATNGTGTGDSGANVLTF
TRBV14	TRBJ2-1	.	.	TGTGCCAGTAGCCAGTTCCTAGTAGGAAACAATGAGCAGTTCTTC	CASSQFLVGNNEQFF
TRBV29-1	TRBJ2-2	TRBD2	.	TGCAGCGTGAGGACTAGCGAGACCGGGGAGCTGTTTTTT	CSVRTSETGELFF
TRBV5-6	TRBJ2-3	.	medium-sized	TGTGCCAGCAGCACGGGACAAAGAACGTCAGATACGCAGTATTTT	CASSTGQRTSDTQYF
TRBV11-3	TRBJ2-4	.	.	TGTGTCAGCAGCTTAGTTGCCTCTCCGGACAGAAACATTCAGTACTTC	CVSSLVASPDRNIQYF
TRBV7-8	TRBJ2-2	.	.	TGTGCCAGCAGCCGGCTGTCGCTTGGGGTAACGAACACCGGGGAGCCGTTTTTT	CASSRLSLGVTNTGEPFF
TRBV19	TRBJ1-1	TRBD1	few	TGTGCCAGTCGCACCCGGGGACAGGGGGATCTGAACACTGAAGCTTTCTTT	CASRTRGQGDLNTEAFF
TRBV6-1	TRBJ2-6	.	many	TGTGCCAGCAGTGGGACGGCCGATGGGGCCAACGTCCTGACTTTC	CASSGTADGANVLTF
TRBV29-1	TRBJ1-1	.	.	TGCAGCATTGCAGGTGGCTGGGGGATGAACACTGAAGCTTTCTTT	CSIAGGWGMNTEAFF
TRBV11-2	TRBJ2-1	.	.	TGTGCCAGCAGCTTAGAGGGGAGTCTCCTCAATGAGCAGTTCTTC	CASSLEGSLLNEQFF
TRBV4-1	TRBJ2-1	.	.	TGCGCCAACAGCCAAGGTACGCGGGGGCAGGGGGTTTTCACCCCCACGGATGAGCAGTTCTTC	CANSQGTRGQGVFTPTDEQFF
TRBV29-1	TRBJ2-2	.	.	TGCAGCGTTGAATTTGCAGACAAAAGGACCGGGGAGCTGTTTTTT	CSVEFADKRTGELFF
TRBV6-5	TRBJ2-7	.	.	TGTGCCAGCAGTTACGCAGTGTGCAGCTCCTACGAACAGTACTTC	CASSYAVCSSYEQYF
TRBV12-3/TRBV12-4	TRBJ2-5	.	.	TGTGCCAGCAGTTGGTCCGGGGTTGAGACCCACTACTTC	CASSWSGVETHYF
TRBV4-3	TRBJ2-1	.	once	TGTGCCAGCAGCCAAAATTCCCCCCTCCATGAGCAGTTCTTC	CASSQNSPLHEQFF
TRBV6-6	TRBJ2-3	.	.	TGTGCCAGAAGTCCTTTTAGCCCCCAGAGTGATACACAGTATTTT	CARSPFSPQSDTQYF
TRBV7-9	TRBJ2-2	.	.	TGTGCCGGCAGGTCGAACACCGGGGAGCTGGTTTTT	CAGRSNTGELVF
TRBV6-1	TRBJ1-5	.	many	TGTGCCAGCAGTGGAACAGGGTTGAGCAATCAGCCCCAGCATTTT	CASSGTGLSNQPQHF
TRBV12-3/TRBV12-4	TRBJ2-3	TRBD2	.	TGTGCCAGCAGTCGACCCGCTCGGGCTAGCGGCTTCACAGATACGCAGTATTTT	CASSRPARASGFTDTQYF
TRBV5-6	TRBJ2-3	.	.	TGTGCCAGCAACTCGCCGGGACACCAGCTACGCACAGATACGCAGTATTTT	CASNSPGHQLRTDTQYF
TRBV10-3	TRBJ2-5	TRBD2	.	TGTGCCATCAATGAGCTGGGTAGCGGGAGTTACCAAGAGACCCAATACTTC	CAINELGSGSYQETQYF
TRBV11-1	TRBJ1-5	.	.	TGTGCCAGCAGCCCAATCTCGATAGGACTCAATCAGCCCCAGCATTTT	CASSPISIGLNQPQHF
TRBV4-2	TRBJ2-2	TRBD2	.	TGTACCAGCAGCCAAGGGACTAGCGGGAGTCTAAATGCCGGGGATCTGTTTTTT	CTSSQGTSGSLNAGDLFF
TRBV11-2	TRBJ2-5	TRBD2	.	TGTACCAGCAGCTTAGAGCTCCTAGCGGGAATGAATGATCAGTACTTC	CTSSLELLAGMNDQYF
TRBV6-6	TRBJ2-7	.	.	TGTGCCAGCAGTTACTCGGGGGGAGCGGAGGAGCAGTACTTC	CASSYSGGAEEQYF
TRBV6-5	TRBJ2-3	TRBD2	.	TGTGCTAGCAACCCAGGACTAGCGGGGACAGATAAGCAGTATTTT	CASNPGLAGTDKQYF
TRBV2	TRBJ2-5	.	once	TGTGCCAGTAGTCAGGACAAAAGTCCCTACAATGAGCAGTACTTC	CASSQDKSPYNEQYF
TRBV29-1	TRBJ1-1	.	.	TGCAGCGTTGGTGGGGGATGGGGTATGAACACTGAAGTTTTCTTT	CSVGGGWGMNTEVFF
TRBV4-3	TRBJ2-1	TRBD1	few	TGTGCCAGCAGCCAAGATCCCTCGGACAGGGGCTACAATGAGCAGTTCTTC	CASSQDPSDRGYNEQFF
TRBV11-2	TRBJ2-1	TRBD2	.	TGTGCCATCAGCTTAGAGCTTCTAGCGGGAATGAACGAGCAGTTCTTC	CAISLELLAGMNEQFF
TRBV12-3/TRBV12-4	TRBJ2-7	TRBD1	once	TGTGCCAGCAGAATGAGGACAGGGGGGTCCTACGAGCAATACTTC	CASRMRTGGSYEQYF
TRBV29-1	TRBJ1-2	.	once	TGCAGCGTCCACATAAGGGCAGGGCGAGGCTACACCTTC	CSVHIRAGRGYTF
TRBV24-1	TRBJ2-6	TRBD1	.	TGTGCCACCATTGATTCCGTGACAGGGGACTCTGGGGCCAACGTCCTGACTTTC	CATIDSVTGDSGANVLTF
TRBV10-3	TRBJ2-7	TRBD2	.	TGCGCCATCACCAAACGATCGAGACTAGCGGGATGGTTCTCCTACGAGCAGTACTTC	CAITKRSRLAGWFSYEQYF
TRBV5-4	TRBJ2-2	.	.	.	CASGWGVGSGGELFF
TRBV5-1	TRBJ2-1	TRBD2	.	TGCGCCAGCAGCTTGGACGGTAGCGGGAGTACGTCCTACAATGAGCAGTCCTTC	CASSLDGSGSTSYNEQSF
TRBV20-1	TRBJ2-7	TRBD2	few	TGCAGTGCTAGGACCTTAGCGGGAGGGCGCGAGCAGTACTTC	CSARTLAGGREQYF
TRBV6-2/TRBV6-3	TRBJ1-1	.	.	TGTGACAGCAGTTACGTCACAGGGTGGCCCATGAACACTGAAGCTTTCTTT	CDSSYVTGWPMNTEAFF
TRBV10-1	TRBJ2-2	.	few	TGCGCCAGCTCCGACCGCACAGACACCGGGGAGCTGTTTTTT	CASSDRTDTGELFF
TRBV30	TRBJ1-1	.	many	TGTGCCTGGAGTGTACATGGGGGGACTGAAGCTTTCTTT	CAWSVHGGTEAFF
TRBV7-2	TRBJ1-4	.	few	TGTGCCAGCAGCCCCGAACACAGGCCTAATGAAAAACTGTTTTTT	CASSPEHRPNEKLFF
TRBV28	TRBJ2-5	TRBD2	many	TGTGCCAGCAGTGTTACTAGCGGGGCTGAGACCCAGTACTTC	CASSVTSGAETQYF
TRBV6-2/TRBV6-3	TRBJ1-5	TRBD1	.	TGTGCCAGCAGCCGAGCCGGGACAGTTAGCAATCAGCCCCAGCATTTT	CASSRAGTVSNQPQHF
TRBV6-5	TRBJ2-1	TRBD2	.	TGTGCAAGCACTGATAGCGGGCGCAAATCCTACAATGAGCAGTTGTTC	CASTDSGRKSYNEQLF
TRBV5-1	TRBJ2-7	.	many	TGCGCCAGCAGCTCGGGGGACAACTCCTACGAGCAGTACTTC	CASSSGDNSYEQYF
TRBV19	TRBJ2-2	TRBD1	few	TGTGCCAGTAAAACTTCAGGGGGTGGGGCCGGGGAGCTGTTTTTT	CASKTSGGGAGELFF
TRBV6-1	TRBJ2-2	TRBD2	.	TGTGCCAGCAGGAGCGGGAGGACCGATGGCGGGGAGCTGTTTTTT	CASRSGRTDGGELFF